A single sample is the source of the 19 T cell receptor beta chains below, sequenced in a study of CD8 T cells in Susac syndrome. The RNA, roughly 0.45 to 1 ug, was put through reverse transcription using random hexamers. TCRdb re-called the immunoSEQ multiplex PCR reads with MiXCR, one entry per CDR3 protein. The sample lists some 150,000 distinct CDR3 sequences, 85% to 95% seen once, with 0.25% to 0.3% in the top ten. Source material: CD8+ T cells from PBMCs. Every receptor here comes from a human donor in good health.

The chain couples TRBV3-1 to TRBJ1-1; 8 bases match TRBD1. CDR1 and CDR2 (germline): LGHDT, YNNKEL (reference sequence). V was pared by 1 base and J by 4 bases, with 14 bases of the junction left unmatched. The CDR3 runs to 18 residues. This CDR3 reads CASSQGYARTGRSTEAFF. CDR3 coding DNA: TGTGCCAGCAGCCAAGGGTACGCCCGGACAGGGCGGTCCACTGAAGCTTTCTTT. Combining the CDR3 with reference TRBV3-1 and TRBJ1-1 gives the whole variable domain DTAVSQTPKYLVTQMGNDKSIKCEQNLGHDTMYWYKQDSKKFLKIMFSYNNKELIINETVPNRFSPKSPDKAHLNLHINSLELGDSAVYFCASSQGYARTGRSTEAFFGQGTRLTVV.

CDR3 in DNA: TGTGCCAGCAGCCTAGGACGGGCTAGGGAGACGCAGTATTTT. Residues: CASSLGRARETQYF. This chain joins TRBV27 and TRBJ2-3; TRBD2 might be the D (5 bases). This CDR3 comprises 14 residues. Germline values: CDR1 MNHEY, CDR2 SMNVEV (reference sequence). V was pared by 6 bases and J by 9 bases, with 19 bases between.

CDR3: CASSSPGVYEQYF. The CDR3 DNA follows: TGTGCCAGCAGTTCCCCGGGGGTGTACGAGCAGTACTTC. The chain links TRBV27 to TRBJ2-7; maybe TRBD2 (6 bases). With 4 bases removed from V and 4 bases from J, the gap between germline ends came to 11 bases. CDR3 length: 13 amino acids. In germline, CDR1 is MNHEY, CDR2 SMNVEV (reference sequence).

The V and J genes are TRBV29-1 and TRBJ2-1; 7 bases are shared with TRBD1. After removal of 5 bases from V and 5 bases from J, the junction contained 6 bases not matched to a gene. CDR3 length: 13 residues. Germline V gives CDR1 SQVTM, CDR2 ANQGSEA. CDR3 region: CSVFRDSHNEQFF. The CDR3 coding sequence is TGCAGCGTTTTCCGGGACAGTCACAATGAGCAGTTCTTC.

V is TRBV7-2 and J is TRBJ2-7; the match to TRBD2 covers 9 bases. J lost 6 bases, V lost 1 base, and 4 bases had no gene match. The CDR3 sequence is 14 residues long. The V gene's germline CDR1 is SGHTA and CDR2 FQGNSA. The CDR3 DNA follows: TGTGCCAGCAGCTTAGTTAGCGGGAGCCCCGAGCAGTACTTC. The encoded protein is CASSLVSGSPEQYF.

The chain recombines TRBV20-1 with TRBJ2-1, with 7 bases aligning to TRBD1. Losses at the gene ends were 4 bases for V and 6 bases for J; bases not matched to a gene: 9. Germline CDR1 and CDR2: DFQATT and SNEGSKA (reference sequence). CDR3 length equals 14 residues. The CDR3 is CSATGGEVTNEQFF. The CDR3 region has the DNA TGCAGTGCTACAGGGGGAGAGGTGACCAATGAGCAGTTCTTC.

V is TRBV30 and J is TRBJ2-7, with D maybe TRBD1 (5 bases). The CDR3 contains 12 residues. Germline values: CDR1 GTSNPN, CDR2 SVGIG (reference sequence). Trimming shortened V by 2 bases and J by 4 bases, and 9 bases separated the two germline ends. The CDR3 nucleotides are TGTGCCTGGAGTTCCAGGGTGTACGAGCAGTACTTC. This encodes CAWSSRVYEQYF.

Written as DNA, the CDR3 is TGTGCCAGCAAAGCAGTGGACTACAATGAGCAGTTCTTC. Encoded protein: CASKAVDYNEQFF. The rearrangement joins TRBV12-3 or TRBV12-4 to TRBJ2-1, with unresolved D. This CDR3 has 13 residues. Trimming pared 7 bases from V and 3 bases from J, leaving 10 bases between.

V gene TRBV7-9 combines with J gene TRBJ2-5; TRBD1 is a possible D gene (6 bases). V was pared by 4 bases and J by 9 bases, with 9 bases between. Looked up from germline, CDR1 is SEHNR and CDR2 is FQNEAQ (reference sequence). This CDR3 has 11 amino acids. The CDR3: CASSSRGSQYF. In nucleotides, the CDR3 is TGTGCCAGCAGCTCTAGGGGGTCCCAGTACTTC. Full variable domain (remainder filled in from reference TRBV7-9 and TRBJ2-5): DTGVSQNPRHKITKRGQNVTFRCDPISEHNRLYWYRQTLGQGPEFLTYFQNEAQLEKSRLLSDRFSAERPKGSFSTLEIQRTEQGDSAMYLCASSSRGSQYFGPGTRLLVL.

The CDR3 sequence is CAWSWGANTEAFF. The CDR3 DNA is TGTGCCTGGAGTTGGGGAGCGAACACTGAAGCTTTCTTT. The chain joins TRBV30 to TRBJ1-1, with D unclear. Between the trimmed V and J ends, which lost 2 bases and 1 base, there was a span of 8 bases. CDR3 length: 13 residues. CDR1 and CDR2 (germline): GTSNPN, SVGIG (reference sequence). Filled out from reference TRBV30 and TRBJ1-1, the complete variable domain reads SQTIHQWPATLVQPVGSPLSLECTVEGTSNPNLYWYRQAAGRGLQLLFYSVGIGQISSEVPQNLSASRPQDRQFILSSKKLLLSDSGFYLCAWSWGANTEAFFGQGTRLTVV.

This sequence joins TRBV6-2 or TRBV6-3 and TRBJ2-7, with TRBD1 as a possible D gene (5 bases). The CDR3 is 14 amino acids. CDR1 is MNHEY, CDR2 SVGEGT, per germline. V was clipped by 0 bases and J by 3 bases, with 9 bases between them. The CDR3, as DNA: TGTGCCAGCAGTTACTCTCCAGGGAACTACGAGCAGTACTTC. Translation: CASSYSPGNYEQYF.

The chain combines TRBV14 with TRBJ2-6; D might be TRBD1 or TRBD2, each matching 6 bases. The CDR3 length is 15 residues. The V end lost 8 bases, the J end lost 4 bases, and 15 bases lay between the germline ends. Looked up from germline, CDR1 is SGHDN and CDR2 is FVKESK. CDR3 in amino acids: CASRPRGRGANVLTF. As DNA, the CDR3 is TGTGCCAGCCGTCCCCGGGGGCGCGGGGCCAACGTCCTGACTTTC. The complete variable domain, with remaining parts taken from reference TRBV14 and TRBJ2-6, reads EAGVTQFPSHSVIEKGQTVTLRCDPISGHDNLYWYRRVMGKEIKFLLHFVKESKQDESGMPNNRFLAERTGGTYSTLKVQPAELEDSGVYFCASRPRGRGANVLTFGAGSRLTVL.

The chain links TRBV27 to TRBJ1-2; D may be TRBD1 (5 bases). The V gene's germline CDR1 is MNHEY and CDR2 SMNVEV (reference sequence). This CDR3 region has 15 residues. Trimming took off 0 bases at V and 2 bases at J, with 10 bases between the two ends. The CDR3 DNA is TGTGCCAGCAGTTTATCGGGGCAGGCAAACTATGGCTACACCTTC. This translates into CASSLSGQANYGYTF.

This chain uses TRBV29-1 with TRBJ1-4; D is undetermined. This CDR3 is built from 10 residues. The germline V gene encodes CDR1 SQVTM and CDR2 ANQGSEA. V lost 7 bases and J 8 bases, leaving 8 bases between the germline ends. This chain's CDR3 is CSALDEKLFF. Here the CDR3 DNA reads TGCAGCGCCTTGGACGAAAAACTGTTTTTT.

The chain carries TRBV5-6 and TRBJ2-2; D is uncertain. Trimming pared 3 bases from V and 6 bases from J, leaving 9 bases between. The CDR3 runs 13 residues. Germline V CDR1 and CDR2: SGHDT, YYEEEE. As DNA, the CDR3 is TGTGCCAGCAGCTACGAACTATCCGGGGAGCTGTTTTTT. The encoded protein is CASSYELSGELFF.

This clonotype was counted a single time. This chain connects TRBV18 to TRBJ1-5; possibly TRBD1 for D (5 bases). Germline V CDR1 and CDR2: KGHSH, LQKENI. CDR3 length equals 15 residues. Trimming took 0 bases from V and 4 from J, leaving 10 bases between them. CDR3 amino acids: CASSPPAGENQPQHF. CDR3 in DNA: TGTGCCAGCTCACCACCGGCGGGGGAAAATCAGCCCCAGCATTTT. The full variable domain, completed using reference TRBV18 and TRBJ1-5, is NAGVMQNPRHLVRRRGQEARLRCSPMKGHSHVYWYRQLPEEGLKFMVYLQKENIIDESGMPKERFSAEFPKEGPSILRIQQVVRGDSAAYFCASSPPAGENQPQHFGDGTRLSIL.

This clonotype was detected once. V gene TRBV30 combines with J gene TRBJ1-5; D unresolved. The V end was cut by 0 bases, the J end by 7 bases, with 7 bases between. This CDR3 comprises 12 residues. The germline gives CDR1 GTSNPN, CDR2 SVGIG (reference sequence). Here the CDR3 DNA reads TGTGCCTGGAGTGTAGCCGACCAGCCCCAGCATTTT. Translating it yields CAWSVADQPQHF.

The V gene is TRBV28, the J gene TRBJ1-1; a weak D match, TRBD1 (5 bases). This CDR3 spans 16 amino acids. Deletions cut 5 bases from V and 0 bases from J, with 16 bases between. Germline V gene lookup returns CDR1 MDHEN and CDR2 SYDVKM. The CDR3 reads CASSPRSMGVNTEAFF. DNA of the CDR3: TGTGCCAGCAGTCCCAGATCGATGGGGGTGAACACTGAAGCTTTCTTT.

This clonotype was counted once. The rearrangement uses TRBV20-1 and TRBJ2-3; the D call may be TRBD1 or TRBD2 (6 bases each). V was cut by 6 bases and J by 2 bases, with 9 bases left in between. The CDR3 covers 12 residues. The germline CDR1 and CDR2 sequences are DFQATT and SNEGSKA (reference sequence). The CDR3 loop is CSARGVTDTQYF. The CDR3 bases are TGCAGTGCAAGGGGGGTCACAGATACGCAGTATTTT.